One sample yielded the 2 T cell receptor beta chains listed below, sequenced in a study of blood T cell repertoires in COVID-19. The repertoire was sequenced with immunoSEQ multiplex PCR; TCRdb's copy has only in-frame clones and lacks some. The sample lists around 180,000 clones; about four fifths were seen once. The sequencing sample was made of peripheral blood. The source is a woman older than 75 with COVID-19, enrolled during active disease.

Comment on this clone: The sample holds other DNA sequences that translate to the same CDR3. The chain is built from TRBV4-1 and TRBJ2-7; 8 bases agree with TRBD1. V lost 4 bases, J lost 0 bases, and 5 bases stayed unmatched. There are 15 residues in the CDR3. CDR1 and CDR2 from the germline V gene are MGHRA and YSYEKL. The CDR3 is CASSPGTGVSYEQYF. The CDR3 DNA is TGCGCCAGCAGCCCAGGGACAGGCGTCTCCTACGAGCAGTACTTC.

J is TRBJ2-1 and V is TRBV7-9; the D gene is possibly TRBD2 (6 bases). Trimming shortened V by 5 bases and J by 5 bases, and 22 bases separated the two germline ends. CDR1 SEHNR and CDR2 FQNEAQ come from the germline V gene (reference sequence). The CDR3 runs 17 residues. DNA for the CDR3: TGTGCCAGCAGCCCTCCCCGCGGGGACTTCTCAAACAATGAGCAGTTCTTC. It specifies CASSPPRGDFSNNEQFF.